Each of the 21 T cell receptor beta chains below was sequenced from the same sample in a study of T-cell reconstitution after alpha-beta-depleted transplantation in children (dated by TCRdb to the mid-2010s). The receptor library was made with PCR. The reads were generated on an Illumina HiSeq 2500. TCR libraries were prepared with molecular barcoding, using unique molecular identifiers to normalize TCRbeta repertoire quantification. The raw public reads went through TCRdb reprocessing: fastp at Q25, MiXCR clone calling, in-frame beta chains kept. Rows with a matching CDR3 protein are joined into one entry that keeps the most common DNA and genes. The sample table contains 450,000 to 500,000 distinct CDR3 sequences; only one count was recorded for roughly an eighth of them. Less than 6.5% of the sample is held by the ten biggest clonotypes. Specimen: PBMCs from the stem cell graft donor, collected from the stem cell graft. All receptors derive from a human donor who donated a stem cell graft to a child with combined immunodeficiency.

This clonotype was recorded many times. This sequence joins TRBV7-2 and TRBJ1-2, with D tentatively TRBD1 (5 bases). CDR3 size: 13 residues. Between the trimmed V and J ends, which lost 6 bases and 7 bases, there was a span of 15 bases. CDR1 is SGHTA and CDR2 is FQGNSA in the germline V gene. As DNA, the CDR3 is TGTGCCAGCAGGGAACAGGAAGTAGGTGGCTACACCTTC. Protein sequence: CASREQEVGGYTF.

This clonotype was picked up a small number of times. CDR3 bases: TGTGCCAGCAGCTTTGAAGCGGGAGGCCCCACAGATACGCAGTATTTT. Amino acids: CASSFEAGGPTDTQYF. This sequence joins TRBV7-8 and TRBJ2-3, with 9 bases matching TRBD2. The CDR3 has 16 amino acids. After removal of 3 bases from V and 2 bases from J, the junction contained 6 bases not matched to a gene. The V gene's germline CDR1 is SGHVS and CDR2 FQNEAQ.

This chain joins TRBV29-1 and TRBJ2-3; 16 positions agree with TRBD2. V dropped 6 bases and J dropped 5; count of bases not matched to a gene: 5. The CDR3 spans 15 residues. CDR1 SQVTM and CDR2 ANQGSEA come from the germline V gene. This CDR3 is CSVGTSGGARDTQYF. CDR3 DNA: TGCAGCGTGGGGACTAGCGGGGGGGCGAGAGATACGCAGTATTTT.

This chain connects TRBV9 to TRBJ2-1; a weak D match, TRBD2 (6 bases). Trimming removed 3 bases from V and 6 bases from J, with 10 bases in between. Germline values: CDR1 SGDLS, CDR2 YYNGEE. This CDR3 is 13 amino acids long. The CDR3 loop reads CASSDGGTNEQFF. CDR3 coding DNA: TGTGCCAGCAGCGACGGAGGGACCAATGAGCAGTTCTTC.

This clonotype has just a few counts. This chain joins TRBV29-1 and TRBJ2-3; D may be TRBD1 or TRBD2 (5 bases each). The V end lost 3 bases, the J end lost 7 bases, and 20 bases lay between the germline ends. Germline assignment: CDR1 SQVTM and CDR2 ANQGSEA. The length of the CDR3 is 15 residues. The CDR3 region has the DNA TGCAGCGTTGATATGGGGGTTCTCCCCTCGAATACGCAGTATTTT. Residues: CSVDMGVLPSNTQYF.

The gene calls are TRBV6-1 and TRBJ2-7; no definite D call. Germline values: CDR1 MNHNS, CDR2 SASEGT. The V and J ends lost 3 bases and 1 base respectively, with 10 bases between them. CDR3 length: 14 residues. In DNA form, the CDR3 reads TGTGCCAGCAGTGACCAGCAGCCATCCTACGAGCAGTACTTC. Encoded protein: CASSDQQPSYEQYF.

This clonotype was observed a handful of times. The V and J genes are TRBV6-2 or TRBV6-3 and TRBJ1-5; no clear D gene. V lost 7 bases, J lost 4 bases, and 14 bases lay in between. Germline lookup yields CDR1 MNHEY and CDR2 SVGEGT. This CDR3 has 14 residues. CDR3 loop: CASTTGQDNQPQHF. CDR3 in DNA: TGTGCCAGCACAACCGGTCAGGATAATCAGCCCCAGCATTTT.

The genes are TRBV7-3 and TRBJ1-2, with 9 nucleotides matching TRBD1. There are 16 residues in the CDR3. Germline CDR1 is SGHTA and CDR2 is FQGTGA. Unmatched junction bases numbered 7, after V lost 5 bases and J lost 0 bases. CDR3 bases: TGTGCCAGCAGCCCTGGACAGGGGAACCCTAACTATGGCTACACCTTC. This sequence encodes CASSPGQGNPNYGYTF.

The chain employs TRBV2 and TRBJ2-1; D gene ambiguous. V lost 3 bases to trimming and J lost 5 bases, with 17 bases between them. There are 16 residues in the CDR3. Germline loops: CDR1 SNHLY, CDR2 FYNNEI. The CDR3 coding sequence is TGTGCCAGCAGTGATAAGGCGGTAATGAGGAACAATGAGCAGTTCTTC. It specifies CASSDKAVMRNNEQFF.

This chain links TRBV28 with TRBJ2-7; D is unresolved. The V gene's germline CDR1 is MDHEN and CDR2 SYDVKM. This CDR3 region has 15 residues. V dropped 4 bases and J dropped 1 base, with 14 bases sitting between them. CDR3 bases: TGTGCCAGCAGTTCACCAGTCAAGACATCCTACGAGCAGTACTTC. It encodes CASSSPVKTSYEQYF.

This clonotype has a handful of counts. This rearrangement joins TRBV20-1 to TRBJ2-3; 8 positions match TRBD1. V shed 4 bases, J shed 1 base, and the junction held 7 bases outside the gene matches. CDR1 is DFQATT and CDR2 is SNEGSKA in the germline V gene (reference sequence). The CDR3 has 15 amino acids. This chain's CDR3 is CSAIHPDRGTDTQYF. The CDR3 nucleotides read TGCAGTGCTATCCACCCGGACAGGGGCACAGATACGCAGTATTTT.

The chain couples TRBV12-3 or TRBV12-4 to TRBJ2-1; D call uncertain. V was clipped by 1 base and J by 3 bases, with 13 bases between them. There are 16 residues in the CDR3. CDR3 in DNA: TGTGCCAGCAGTTTAGAGGGCGGAAAGGTCTACAATGAGCAGTTCTTC. Amino acids: CASSLEGGKVYNEQFF.

J is TRBJ1-6 and V is TRBV10-3; D is undetermined. The CDR3 loop spans 13 amino acids. Trimming removed 2 bases at V and 7 bases at J, with 6 bases between. Germline CDR1 is ENHRY and CDR2 is SYGVKD. The CDR3 spells CAISEVLNSPLHF. DNA for the CDR3: TGTGCCATCAGTGAGGTTCTGAATTCACCCCTCCACTTT.

This clonotype appeared many times. V and J are TRBV12-3 or TRBV12-4 and TRBJ2-1; 14 positions match TRBD2. The CDR3 contains 16 residues. Trimming at V came to 8 bases and at J to 4 bases, leaving 7 bases not matched to a gene. The CDR3 sequence: CASGTSGSLFYNEQFF. The DNA of the CDR3 is TGTGCCAGCGGGACTAGCGGGAGTCTCTTTTACAATGAGCAGTTCTTC.

This clonotype was counted only a few times. The chain recombines TRBV5-4 with TRBJ2-3; D possibly corresponds to TRBD1 (6 bases). V lost 4 bases, J lost 0 bases, and 15 bases lay in between. Germline values: CDR1 SGHNT, CDR2 YYREEE (reference sequence). CDR3 length: 16 residues. The chain's CDR3 is CASSGGRQTSTDTQYF. CDR3 DNA: TGTGCCAGCAGCGGGGGCAGGCAGACTAGCACAGATACGCAGTATTTT. The full variable domain, with the rest looked up from reference TRBV5-4 and TRBJ2-3, is ETGVTQSPTHLIKTRGQQVTLRCSSQSGHNTVSWYQQALGQGPQFIFQYYREEENGRGNFPPRFSGLQFPNYSSELNVNALELDDSALYLCASSGGRQTSTDTQYFGPGTRLTVL.

This chain uses TRBV25-1 with TRBJ2-5; perhaps D is TRBD1 or TRBD2 (6 bases each). Trimming left V 1 base short and J 2 bases short, with 11 bases between. Germline-derived CDR1 and CDR2 are MGHDK and SYGVNS. The CDR3 covers 15 residues. The DNA for the CDR3 is TGTGCCAGCAGTGAATGCAAGGGGGGTCAAGAGACCCAGTACTTC. Its protein product is CASSECKGGQETQYF. Together with reference TRBV25-1 and TRBJ2-5, the CDR3 gives the full variable domain: EADIYQTPRYLVIGTGKKITLECSQTMGHDKMYWYQQDPGMELHLIHYSYGVNSTEKGDLSSESTVSRIRTEHFPLTLESARPSHTSQYLCASSECKGGQETQYFGPGTRLLVL.

This clonotype was observed a few times. This chain links TRBV4-3 with TRBJ1-4; a possible D gene is TRBD1 (5 bases). The CDR3 is 15 residues long. Trimming shortened V by 1 base and J by 7 bases, and 13 bases separated the two germline ends. Germline V CDR1 and CDR2: LGHNA, YSLEER. The CDR3 loop is CASSQGSRAGEKLFF. The DNA of the CDR3 is TGCGCCAGCAGCCAAGGAAGCAGGGCCGGTGAAAAACTGTTTTTT.

This clonotype was found a few times. This rearrangement joins TRBV29-1 to TRBJ1-1; 9 bases map to TRBD1. V gave up 3 bases and J gave up 4 bases; unmatched junction bases: 6. Germline V gene data show CDR1 as SQVTM and CDR2 as ANQGSEA. The CDR3 consists of 14 residues. This chain's CDR3 is CSVDRQGGGTEAFF. CDR3 DNA sequence: TGCAGCGTTGATAGACAGGGGGGCGGCACTGAAGCTTTCTTT.

This clonotype was observed a few times. The V and J genes are TRBV6-1 and TRBJ2-1, with D unresolved. CDR1 is MNHNS, CDR2 SASEGT, per germline. Trimming took 8 bases from V and 0 from J, leaving 14 bases between them. There are 15 residues in the CDR3. CDR3 sequence reads: CASLRTASSYNEQFF. The CDR3 region has the DNA TGTGCCAGCCTCCGGACGGCCAGCTCCTACAATGAGCAGTTCTTC.

In its sample, this clonotype was seen many times. The V call is TRBV5-5, the J call TRBJ2-7; D not resolved. In germline, CDR1 is SGHKS, CDR2 YYEKEE (reference sequence). This CDR3 comprises 16 residues. V shed 1 base and J shed 3 bases, with 17 bases lying between them. The CDR3 protein is CASSLYTFSSGYEQYF. In DNA, the CDR3 is TGTGCCAGCAGCTTGTACACGTTCTCGTCAGGCTACGAGCAGTACTTC.

This clonotype was found a few times. V gene TRBV30 combines with J gene TRBJ2-7; D remains unclear. The CDR3 runs 12 residues. Trimming removed 3 bases from V and 2 bases from J, with 8 bases in between. Germline CDR1 is GTSNPN and CDR2 is SVGIG (reference sequence). The CDR3 sequence is CAWRGLAYEQYF. CDR3 DNA: TGTGCCTGGAGGGGCCTCGCCTACGAGCAGTACTTC.